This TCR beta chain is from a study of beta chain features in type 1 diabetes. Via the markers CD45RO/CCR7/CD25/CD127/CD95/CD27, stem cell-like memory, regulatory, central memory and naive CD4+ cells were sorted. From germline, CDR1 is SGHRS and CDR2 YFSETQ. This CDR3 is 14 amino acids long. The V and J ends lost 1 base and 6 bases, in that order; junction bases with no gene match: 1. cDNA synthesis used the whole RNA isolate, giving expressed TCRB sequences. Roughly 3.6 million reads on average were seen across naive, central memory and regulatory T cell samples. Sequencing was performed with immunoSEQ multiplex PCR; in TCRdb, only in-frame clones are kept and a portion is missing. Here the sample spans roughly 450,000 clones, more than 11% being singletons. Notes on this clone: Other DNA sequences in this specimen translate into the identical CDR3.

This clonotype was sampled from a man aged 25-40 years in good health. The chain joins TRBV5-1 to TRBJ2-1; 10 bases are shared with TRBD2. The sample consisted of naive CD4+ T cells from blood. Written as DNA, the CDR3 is TGCGCCAGCAGCTTGAGGACTAGCGGCAATGAGCAGTTCTTC. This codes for CASSLRTSGNEQFF.